Shown below are 30 T cell receptor beta chains from a single sample sequenced in a study of preoperative IRX-2 immunotherapy in early breast cancer. Treatment denoted: preoperative locoregional IRX-2 cytokine immunotherapy. Profiled with immunoSEQ multiplex PCR; TCRdb holds only in-frame clones, not every one. Of about 43,000 clones listed, approximately 94% are singletons. The sequencing here drew on tumor tissue, taken after IRX-2 immunotherapy. All receptors come from a human donor with breast cancer.

This chain links TRBV2 with TRBJ2-2; 7 positions agree with TRBD2. The CDR3 loop spans 15 amino acids. J lost 1 base, V lost 4 bases, and 3 bases had no gene match. Germline-derived CDR1 and CDR2 are SNHLY and FYNNEI. The DNA for the CDR3 is TGTGCCAGCAGTGTCTTAGCGGGGAACACCGGGGAGCTGTTTTTT. As protein: CASSVLAGNTGELFF.

This clone was counted a single time. The chain recombines TRBV4-3 with TRBJ1-3; the D is unclear. The CDR3 covers 13 residues. Looked up from germline, CDR1 is LGHNA and CDR2 is YSLEER. Between the trimmed V and J ends, which lost 6 bases and 1 base, there was a span of 7 bases. The CDR3 region is CASSRQSGNTIYF. The CDR3 DNA follows: TGCGCCAGCAGTAGACAATCTGGAAACACCATATATTTT.

This sequence joins TRBV4-2 and TRBJ2-7, with TRBD2 matching over 9 bases. V lost 4 bases, J lost 0 bases, and 16 bases stayed unmatched. The CDR3 sequence is 19 residues long. Germline CDR1 LGHNA, CDR2 YNFKEQ. The CDR3 region is CASSPLRREGIWDSYEQYF. As DNA, the CDR3 is TGTGCCAGCAGCCCCCTCCGGCGGGAGGGGATTTGGGACTCCTACGAGCAGTACTTC.

This sequence joins TRBV10-2 and TRBJ2-5; weak D call: TRBD2 (5 bases). The J call may be mistaken, given a closer DNA end match to TRBJ2-7. The CDR3 is made up of 13 amino acids. Germline V gene data show CDR1 as WSHSY and CDR2 as SAAADI. The DNA of the CDR3 is TGCGCCAGCACTAGTCTAGCTTCCTACGAGCAGTACTTC. This encodes CASTSLASYEQYF.

The gene calls are TRBV30 and TRBJ2-7; possible D gene TRBD1, 5 bases. V was shortened by 5 bases and J by 2 bases, with 10 bases between the two germline ends. This CDR3 is built from 12 residues. Per germline, CDR1 GTSNPN and CDR2 SVGIG (reference sequence). The CDR3 coding sequence is TGTGCCTGGGGACATGGCGCCTACGAGCAGTACTTC. This gives the protein CAWGHGAYEQYF.

The chain couples TRBV29-1 to TRBJ2-1; D remains ambiguous. CDR3 length: 10 residues. CDR1 is SQVTM, CDR2 ANQGSEA, per germline. Trimming removed 8 bases at V and 6 bases at J, with 8 bases between. This chain's CDR3 is CSPTGNEQFF. For the CDR3, the DNA is TGCAGCCCGACGGGCAATGAGCAGTTCTTC.

The V call is TRBV10-3, the J call TRBJ1-5, with 10 positions matching TRBD1. V shed 7 bases and J 6 bases; nucleotides not matched to a gene: 6. This CDR3 has 14 amino acids. CDR1 is ENHRY, CDR2 SYGVKD, per germline. The CDR3 loop is CAITQTGGSQPQHF. The CDR3 DNA reads TGTGCCATCACCCAGACAGGGGGCAGTCAGCCCCAGCATTTT.

V is TRBV7-6 and J is TRBJ2-3, with 7 bases fitting TRBD2. Looked up from germline, CDR1 is SGHVS and CDR2 is FNYEAQ. Losses at the gene ends were 4 bases for V and 10 bases for J; bases not matched to a gene: 11. This CDR3 spans 14 amino acids. CDR3 sequence (DNA): TGTGCCAGCAGCTCCTGGGAGGGGACCGACGCGCAGTATTTT. Translation gives CASSSWEGTDAQYF.

This sequence joins TRBV5-1 and TRBJ1-1; D unresolved. The CDR3 runs to 13 residues. The V end lost 0 bases, the J end lost 0 bases, and 3 bases lay between the germline ends. Germline V CDR1 and CDR2: SGHRS, YFSETQ. The CDR3 spells CASSLDLNTEAFF. The DNA of the CDR3 is TGCGCCAGCAGCTTGGACCTGAACACTGAAGCTTTCTTT. Supplemented by reference TRBV5-1 and TRBJ1-1, the full variable domain reads KAGVTQTPRYLIKTRGQQVTLSCSPISGHRSVSWYQQTPGQGLQFLFEYFSETQRNKGNFPGRFSGRQFSNSRSEMNVSTLELGDSALYLCASSLDLNTEAFFGQGTRLTVV.

This chain joins TRBV28 and TRBJ1-1; 8 positions agree with TRBD1. The V and J ends lost 4 bases and 0 bases, in that order; junction bases with no gene match: 10. The CDR3 is 17 residues long. In germline, CDR1 is MDHEN, CDR2 SYDVKM. The CDR3 coding sequence is TGTGCCAGCAGTTACCCGACAGGGGCATGGGTGAACACTGAAGCTTTCTTT. It encodes CASSYPTGAWVNTEAFF. The variable domain in full, completed from reference TRBV28 and TRBJ1-1, reads DVKVTQSSRYLVKRTGEKVFLECVQDMDHENMFWYRQDPGLGLRLIYFSYDVKMKEKGDIPEGYSVSREKKERFSLILESASTNQTSMYLCASSYPTGAWVNTEAFFGQGTRLTVV.

V usage is TRBV5-1 and J usage is TRBJ2-3; perhaps D is TRBD1 or TRBD2 (5 bases each). V was pared by 3 bases and J by 4 bases, with 18 bases between. The CDR3 covers 16 residues. The germline V gene encodes CDR1 SGHRS and CDR2 YFSETQ. CDR3 in DNA: TGCGCCAGCAGCTGGGGCGGACTCCAGGGCCCAGATACGCAGTATTTT. Amino acids: CASSWGGLQGPDTQYF.

The genes are TRBV28 and TRBJ1-2, with D possibly TRBD1 on 6 matching bases. The CDR3 runs 14 residues. Germline loops: CDR1 MDHEN, CDR2 SYDVKM. Deletions cut 3 bases from V and 4 bases from J, with 12 bases between. CDR3 protein: CASSFPGQFYGYTF. The DNA of the CDR3 is TGTGCCAGCAGTTTCCCCGGACAGTTCTATGGCTACACCTTC.

This clone is a singleton in its sample. J is TRBJ2-5 and V is TRBV18; 9 bases are a match to TRBD2. In germline, CDR1 is KGHSH, CDR2 LQKENI. J lost 4 bases, V lost 1 base, and 7 bases had no gene match. This CDR3 spans 16 amino acids. The CDR3 DNA is TGTGCCAGCTCACCACGCCCGGGAGCGGGAGGAGAGACCCAGTACTTC. This gives the protein CASSPRPGAGGETQYF.

V usage is TRBV6-6 and J usage is TRBJ2-5; 7 bases are a match to TRBD2. This CDR3 is built from 14 residues. The V segment lost 2 bases and the J segment 14 bases; nucleotides outside the gene matches: 14. Germline V gene lookup returns CDR1 MNHNY and CDR2 SVGAGI (reference sequence). Here the CDR3 DNA reads TGTGCCAGCAGTTACCCGGGGGGTGGCGAACCAGCCTACTTC. Its protein is CASSYPGGGEPAYF.

CDR3 loop: CASNPSRGESNQPQHF. CDR3 in DNA: TGTGCCAGCAACCCAAGCAGAGGGGAGAGCAATCAGCCCCAGCATTTT. This chain links TRBV7-2 with TRBJ1-5; TRBD1 is a possible D gene (5 bases). V gave up 7 bases and J gave up 1 base, with 17 bases separating them. The CDR3 contains 16 residues. CDR1 is SGHTA, CDR2 FQGNSA, per germline.

The gene calls are TRBV7-8 and TRBJ2-1; TRBD2 matches at 7 bases. This CDR3 has 15 residues. The trim removed 2 bases at V and 4 bases at J, leaving 5 bases unmatched. CDR1 is SGHVS and CDR2 is FQNEAQ in the germline V gene. The CDR3 region is CASSLYGGRYNEQFF. For the CDR3, the DNA is TGTGCCAGCAGCTTATACGGGGGGAGGTACAATGAGCAGTTCTTC. The full variable domain, with the rest looked up from reference TRBV7-8 and TRBJ2-1, is GAGVSQSPRYKVAKRGQDVALRCDPISGHVSLFWYQQALGQGPEFLTYFQNEAQLDKSGLPSDRFFAERPEGSVSTLKIQRTQQEDSAVYLCASSLYGGRYNEQFFGPGTRLTVL.

The chain carries TRBV7-2 and TRBJ2-3; tentative D call: TRBD1 (6 bases). Germline V gene sequence: CDR1 SGHTA, CDR2 FQGNSA. Trimming cost V 4 bases and J 1 base, with 12 bases left between them. The CDR3 totals 15 residues. The CDR3 region is CASSSWAGGTDTQYF. CDR3 nucleotide sequence: TGTGCCAGCAGCTCATGGGCAGGGGGCACAGATACGCAGTATTTT.

This rearrangement joins TRBV10-3 to TRBJ1-1; no clear D. The V gene's germline CDR1 is ENHRY and CDR2 SYGVKD. V lost 0 bases to trimming and J lost 1 base, with 9 bases between them. The CDR3 runs to 15 residues. The CDR3 sequence is CAISESWVGNTEAFF. As DNA, the CDR3 is TGTGCCATCAGTGAGTCTTGGGTGGGGAACACTGAAGCTTTCTTT.

V and J are TRBV6-5 and TRBJ2-7; TRBD1 agrees at 10 bases. This CDR3 has 15 residues. V was pared by 6 bases and J by 2 bases, with 7 bases of the junction left unmatched. The V gene's germline CDR1 is MNHEY and CDR2 SVGAGI. DNA for the CDR3: TGTGCCAGCAGCCCGGGACAGGGGATCCCCTACGAGCAGTACTTC. This encodes CASSPGQGIPYEQYF.

V gene TRBV11-3 combines with J gene TRBJ1-1, with TRBD1 matching 10 bases. Germline trimming cut 5 bases from V and 4 bases from J; bases unmatched to any gene: 7. The CDR3 spans 15 residues. Germline assignment: CDR1 SGHNT and CDR2 YENEEA. CDR3: CASSPGTGEGTEAFF. The CDR3 coding sequence is TGTGCCAGCAGCCCCGGGACAGGGGAGGGCACTGAAGCTTTCTTT.

Here the CDR3 DNA reads TGTGCCAGCAACAAGTGGCGGAGCTCCTACAATGAGCAGTTCTTC. Protein: CASNKWRSSYNEQFF. The chain is built from TRBV6-6 and TRBJ2-1; D is unresolved. The CDR3 length is 15 residues. Trimming cost V 7 bases and J 0 bases, with 13 bases left between them. Germline assignment: CDR1 MNHNY and CDR2 SVGAGI (reference sequence).

The rearrangement uses TRBV28 and TRBJ2-7; 7 nucleotides line up with TRBD1. Unmatched junction bases numbered 12, after V lost 6 bases and J lost 4 bases. Germline V gene lookup returns CDR1 MDHEN and CDR2 SYDVKM. The CDR3 spans 15 residues. The CDR3 DNA reads as TGTGCCAGCAGAGCAAGGGGGCATGAGATGTACGAGCAGTACTTC. Its translation: CASRARGHEMYEQYF. Complete variable domain (other parts from reference TRBV28 and TRBJ2-7): DVKVTQSSRYLVKRTGEKVFLECVQDMDHENMFWYRQDPGLGLRLIYFSYDVKMKEKGDIPEGYSVSREKKERFSLILESASTNQTSMYLCASRARGHEMYEQYFGPGTRLTVT.

V is TRBV4-3 and J is TRBJ1-5; D is perhaps TRBD1 (5 bases). CDR3 size: 14 residues. From germline, CDR1 is LGHNA and CDR2 YSLEER. Trimming stripped 1 base from V and 7 bases from J, with 11 bases between. The CDR3 protein is CASSQANGDQPQHF. In nucleotides, the CDR3 is TGCGCCAGCAGCCAAGCGAACGGGGACCAGCCCCAGCATTTT.

This clone was seen more than once but under ten times. The CDR3 region is CASSGDTGSPLHF. CDR3 sequence (DNA): TGTGCCAGCAGTGGGGATACAGGTTCACCCCTCCACTTT. The chain links TRBV6-1 to TRBJ1-6, with D perhaps TRBD1 (5 bases). CDR1 is MNHNS, CDR2 SASEGT, per germline. V was clipped by 4 bases and J by 9 bases, with 10 bases between them. The CDR3 is made up of 13 amino acids.

The chain joins TRBV18 to TRBJ1-6; D call uncertain. Between the trimmed V and J ends, which lost 4 bases and 0 bases, there was a span of 16 bases. CDR1 is KGHSH, CDR2 LQKENI, per germline. The CDR3 runs 18 residues. CDR3 loop: CASSLYQTPSSYNSPLHF. CDR3 coding DNA: TGTGCCAGCTCACTTTACCAGACACCGAGCTCCTATAATTCACCCCTCCACTTT.

The V and J genes are TRBV4-2 and TRBJ1-4, with D unclear. CDR1 and CDR2 from the germline V gene are LGHNA and YNFKEQ. The CDR3 length is 18 residues. V lost 1 base, J lost 0 bases, and 15 bases lay in between. This chain's CDR3 is CASSQVGRGEATNEKLFF. The DNA of the CDR3 is TGTGCCAGCAGCCAAGTCGGACGGGGAGAAGCAACTAATGAAAAACTGTTTTTT.

The rearrangement joins TRBV6-5 to TRBJ2-2; the match to TRBD2 covers 8 bases. With 11 bases clipped from V and 1 base from J, the junction kept 3 bases outside the gene matches. The CDR3 consists of 13 residues. From germline, CDR1 is MNHEY and CDR2 SVGAGI. In nucleotides, the CDR3 is TGTGCCGCCAGCGGGGGGAACACCGGGGAGCTGTTTTTT. As protein: CAASGGNTGELFF.

This rearrangement joins TRBV5-8 to TRBJ2-1; the D gene is possibly TRBD1 (5 bases). V lost 3 bases and J 4 bases, leaving 8 bases between the germline ends. The germline V gene encodes CDR1 SGHTS and CDR2 YDEGEE. The CDR3 has 13 residues. In nucleotides, the CDR3 is TGTGCCAGCAGCTCCCAGGGATACAATGAGCAGTTCTTC. The encoded protein is CASSSQGYNEQFF.

The rearrangement uses TRBV25-1 and TRBJ2-1; D remains unclear. This CDR3 contains 16 residues. Germline-derived CDR1 and CDR2 are MGHDK and SYGVNS. The V end was cut by 3 bases, the J end by 7 bases, with 19 bases between. The CDR3 loop reads CASSDFRAHPWNEQFF. The CDR3 bases are TGTGCCAGCAGTGATTTTAGGGCTCACCCTTGGAATGAGCAGTTCTTC.

The chain couples TRBV2 to TRBJ1-2; no firm D call. The CDR3 has 13 residues. CDR1 and CDR2 (germline): SNHLY, FYNNEI. The ends were cut back, 5 bases at V and 1 base at J, with 8 bases in the middle. The CDR3, as DNA: TGTGCCAGCAGTTTCCGGGATAACTATGGCTACACCTTC. Its translation is CASSFRDNYGYTF.